This TCR beta chain was profiled in a study of beta chain features in type 1 diabetes. Expressed TCRB transcripts got sequenced, as all isolated RNA was reverse transcribed. Naive, central memory and regulatory T cell samples averaged about 3.5 million reads. TCRdb's table, derived via immunoSEQ multiplex PCR, lists solely in-frame clones and lacks some. The table lists more than 200,000 clones, approximately 16% of them singletons. Sorted populations were all over 95% pure. There are a few counts of this clone. Its antigen remains unidentified. The CDR3 is 15 amino acids. Germline CDR1 reads MGHRA; CDR2 reads YSYEKL. V lost 6 bases and J 5 bases, leaving 19 bases between the germline ends. Study-wide results and caveats: PCR might show a preference for shorter templates, equally across patients and controls. Type 1 diabetes patients showed a moderate but significant shortening of TCRB CDR3s in all four CD4+ subsets. High TCR expression in some cells could lead to their over-representation in cDNA sequencing.

The source is a man between 25 and 39 years old with type 1 diabetes. The sequencing input was naive CD4+ T cells from blood. This chain connects TRBV4-1 to TRBJ2-5, with D perhaps matching TRBD2 (6 bases). The CDR3 nucleotides are TGCGCCAGCAGTCTCGGAGGGCCGAGTGGGGAGACCCAGTACTTC. Translation gives CASSLGGPSGETQYF.